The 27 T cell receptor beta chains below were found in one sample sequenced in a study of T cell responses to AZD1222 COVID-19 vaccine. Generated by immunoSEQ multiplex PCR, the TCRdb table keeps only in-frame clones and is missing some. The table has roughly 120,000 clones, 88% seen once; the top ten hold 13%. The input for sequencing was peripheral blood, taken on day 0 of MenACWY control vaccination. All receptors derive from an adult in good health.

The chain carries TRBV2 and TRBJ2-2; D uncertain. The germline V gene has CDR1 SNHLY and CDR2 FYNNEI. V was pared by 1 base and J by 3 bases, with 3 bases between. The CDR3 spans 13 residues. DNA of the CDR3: TGTGCCAGCAGTGAAGACTACACCGGGGAGCTGTTTTTT. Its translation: CASSEDYTGELFF.

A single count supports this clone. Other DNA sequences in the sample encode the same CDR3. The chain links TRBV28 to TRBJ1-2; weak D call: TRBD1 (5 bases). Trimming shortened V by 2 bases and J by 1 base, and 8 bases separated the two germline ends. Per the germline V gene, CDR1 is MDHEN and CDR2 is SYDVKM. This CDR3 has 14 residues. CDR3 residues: CASSLPGNNYGYTF. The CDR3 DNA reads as TGTGCCAGCAGTTTACCAGGGAATAACTATGGCTACACCTTC.

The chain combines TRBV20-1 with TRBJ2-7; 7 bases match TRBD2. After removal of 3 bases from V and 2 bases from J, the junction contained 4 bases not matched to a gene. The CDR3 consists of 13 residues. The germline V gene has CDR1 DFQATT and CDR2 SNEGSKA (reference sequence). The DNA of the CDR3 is TGCAGTGCTAGTGGGGGGGGAACCTACGAGCAGTACTTC. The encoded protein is CSASGGGTYEQYF.

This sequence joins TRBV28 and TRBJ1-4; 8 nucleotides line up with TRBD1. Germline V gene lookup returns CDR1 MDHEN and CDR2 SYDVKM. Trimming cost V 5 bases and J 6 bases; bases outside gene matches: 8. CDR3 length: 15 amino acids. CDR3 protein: CASSDLDRADEKLFF. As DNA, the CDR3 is TGTGCCAGCAGTGACCTGGACAGGGCAGATGAAAAACTGTTTTTT.

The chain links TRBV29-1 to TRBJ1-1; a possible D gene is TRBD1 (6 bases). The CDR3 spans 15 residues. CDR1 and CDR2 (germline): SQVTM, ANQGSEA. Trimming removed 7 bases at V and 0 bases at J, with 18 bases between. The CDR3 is CSAKLGGWMNTEAFF. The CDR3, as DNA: TGCAGCGCAAAATTGGGGGGCTGGATGAACACTGAAGCTTTCTTT.

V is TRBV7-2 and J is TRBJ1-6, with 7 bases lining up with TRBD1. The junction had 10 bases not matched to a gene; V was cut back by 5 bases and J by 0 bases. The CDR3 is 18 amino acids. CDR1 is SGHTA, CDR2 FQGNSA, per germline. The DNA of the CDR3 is TGTGCCAGCAGCGCCAAAGGACAGGTGAGCTCCTATAATTCACCCCTCCACTTT. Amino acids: CASSAKGQVSSYNSPLHF. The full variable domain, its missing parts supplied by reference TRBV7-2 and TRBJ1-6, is GAGVSQSPSNKVTEKGKDVELRCDPISGHTALYWYRQSLGQGLEFLIYFQGNSAPDKSGLPSDRFSAERTGGSVSTLTIQRTQQEDSAVYLCASSAKGQVSSYNSPLHFGNGTRLTVT.

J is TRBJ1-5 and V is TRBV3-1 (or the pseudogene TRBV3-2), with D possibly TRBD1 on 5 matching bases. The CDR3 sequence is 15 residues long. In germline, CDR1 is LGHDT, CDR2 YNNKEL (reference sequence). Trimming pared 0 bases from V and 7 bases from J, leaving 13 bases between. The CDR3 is CASSQDLGTRQPQHF. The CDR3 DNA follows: TGTGCCAGCAGCCAAGACCTAGGGACGAGGCAGCCCCAGCATTTT.

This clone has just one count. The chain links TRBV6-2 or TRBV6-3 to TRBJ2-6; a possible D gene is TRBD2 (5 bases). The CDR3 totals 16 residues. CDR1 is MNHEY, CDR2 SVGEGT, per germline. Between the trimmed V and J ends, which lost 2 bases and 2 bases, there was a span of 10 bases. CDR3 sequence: CASSYPGIAGANVLTF. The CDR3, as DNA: TGTGCCAGCAGTTACCCCGGGATAGCTGGGGCCAACGTCCTGACTTTC.

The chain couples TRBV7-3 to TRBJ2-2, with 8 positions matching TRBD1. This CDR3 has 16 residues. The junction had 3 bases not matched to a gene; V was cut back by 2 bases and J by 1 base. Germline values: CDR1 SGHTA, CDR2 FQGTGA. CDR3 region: CASSLGGQGNTGELFF. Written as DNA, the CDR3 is TGTGCCAGCAGCTTAGGTGGACAGGGGAACACCGGGGAGCTGTTTTTT. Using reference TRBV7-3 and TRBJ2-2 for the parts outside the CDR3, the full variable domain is GAGVSQTPSNKVTEKGKYVELRCDPISGHTALYWYRQSLGQGPEFLIYFQGTGAADDSGLPNDRFFAVRPEGSVSTLKIQRTERGDSAVYLCASSLGGQGNTGELFFGEGSRLTVL.

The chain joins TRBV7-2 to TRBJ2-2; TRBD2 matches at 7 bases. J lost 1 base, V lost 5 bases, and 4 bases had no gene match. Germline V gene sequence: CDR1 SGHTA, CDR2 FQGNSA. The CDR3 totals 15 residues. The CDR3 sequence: CASSPAGENTGELFF. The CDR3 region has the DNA TGTGCCAGCAGCCCTGCGGGGGAGAACACCGGGGAGCTGTTTTTT.

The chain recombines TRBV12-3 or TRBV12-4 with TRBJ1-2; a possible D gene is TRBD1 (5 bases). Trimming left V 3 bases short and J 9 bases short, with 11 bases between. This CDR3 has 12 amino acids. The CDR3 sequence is CASSFSAGRYTF. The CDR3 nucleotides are TGTGCCAGCAGTTTTTCGGCAGGGCGCTACACCTTC.

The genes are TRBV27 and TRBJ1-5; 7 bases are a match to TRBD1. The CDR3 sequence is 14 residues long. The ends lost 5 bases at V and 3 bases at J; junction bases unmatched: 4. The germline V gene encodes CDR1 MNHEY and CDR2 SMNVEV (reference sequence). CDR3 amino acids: CASSQTGDNQPQHF. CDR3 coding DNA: TGTGCCAGCAGTCAAACAGGGGACAATCAGCCCCAGCATTTT.

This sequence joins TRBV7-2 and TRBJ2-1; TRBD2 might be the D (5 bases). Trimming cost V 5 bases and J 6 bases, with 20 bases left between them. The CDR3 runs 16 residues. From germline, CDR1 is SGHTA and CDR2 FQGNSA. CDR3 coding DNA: TGTGCCAGCAGCCACCCGTCACGGGGTCCATTCAATGAGCAGTTCTTC. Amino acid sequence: CASSHPSRGPFNEQFF.

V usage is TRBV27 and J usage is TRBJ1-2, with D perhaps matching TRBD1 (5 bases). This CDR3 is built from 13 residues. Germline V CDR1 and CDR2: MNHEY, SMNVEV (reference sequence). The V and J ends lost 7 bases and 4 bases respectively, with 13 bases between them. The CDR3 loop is CASKTRGAYGYTF. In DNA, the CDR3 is TGTGCCAGCAAAACCCGAGGGGCCTATGGCTACACCTTC.

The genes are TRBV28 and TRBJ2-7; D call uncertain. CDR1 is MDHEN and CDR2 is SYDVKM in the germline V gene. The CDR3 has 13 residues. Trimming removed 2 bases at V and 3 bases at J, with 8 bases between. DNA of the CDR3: TGTGCCAGCAGTTTAGCGAGATACTACGAGCAGTACTTC. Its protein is CASSLARYYEQYF.

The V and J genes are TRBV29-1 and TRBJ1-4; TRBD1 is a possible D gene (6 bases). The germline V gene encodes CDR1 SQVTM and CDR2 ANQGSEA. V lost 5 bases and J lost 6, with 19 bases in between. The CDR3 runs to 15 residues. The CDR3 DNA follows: TGCAGCGTTAAATGGTACAGGGATACCGATGAAAAACTGTTTTTT. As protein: CSVKWYRDTDEKLFF. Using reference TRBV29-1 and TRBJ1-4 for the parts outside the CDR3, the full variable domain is SAVISQKPSRDICQRGTSLTIQCQVDSQVTMMFWYRQQPGQSLTLIATANQGSEATYESGFVIDKFPISRPNLTFSTLTVSNMSPEDSSIYLCSVKWYRDTDEKLFFGSGTQLSVL.

In nucleotides, the CDR3 is TGTGCCAGCAACCCGGTGGACGGACAGGGGGACAATGAGCAGTTCTTC. As protein: CASNPVDGQGDNEQFF. The chain couples TRBV21-1 to TRBJ2-1; the DNA was not used to check the table's D call, TRBD1. TRBV21-1 is a known pseudogene. CDR3 length: 16 residues.

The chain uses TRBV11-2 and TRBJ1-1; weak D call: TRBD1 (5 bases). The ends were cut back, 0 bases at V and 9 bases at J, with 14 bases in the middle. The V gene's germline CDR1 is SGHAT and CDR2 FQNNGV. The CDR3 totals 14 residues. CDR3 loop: CASSLEGGVSQAFF. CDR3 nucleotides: TGTGCCAGCAGCTTAGAGGGGGGGGTATCTCAAGCTTTCTTT.

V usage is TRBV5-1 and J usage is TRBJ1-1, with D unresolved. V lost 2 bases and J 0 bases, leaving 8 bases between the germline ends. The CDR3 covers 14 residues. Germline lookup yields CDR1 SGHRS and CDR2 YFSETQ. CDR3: CASSFVDLNTEAFF. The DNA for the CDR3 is TGCGCCAGCAGCTTCGTGGATCTGAACACTGAAGCTTTCTTT.

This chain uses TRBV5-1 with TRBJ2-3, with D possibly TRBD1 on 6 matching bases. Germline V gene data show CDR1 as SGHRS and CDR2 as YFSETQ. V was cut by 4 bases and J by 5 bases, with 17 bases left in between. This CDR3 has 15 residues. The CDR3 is CASSGTGTRGDTQYF. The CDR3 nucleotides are TGCGCCAGCAGCGGGACCGGGACCAGGGGAGATACGCAGTATTTT.

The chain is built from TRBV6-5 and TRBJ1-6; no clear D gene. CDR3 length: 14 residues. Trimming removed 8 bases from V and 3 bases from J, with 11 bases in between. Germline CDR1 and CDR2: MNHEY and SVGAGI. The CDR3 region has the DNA TGTGCCAGCCTTCGGATCGGCTATAATTCACCCCTCCACTTT. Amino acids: CASLRIGYNSPLHF.

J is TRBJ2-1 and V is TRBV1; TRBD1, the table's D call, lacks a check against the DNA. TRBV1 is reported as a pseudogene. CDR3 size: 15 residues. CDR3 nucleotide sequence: TGCACCAGCCCTAAACAGGGCGGCCCTTTCGATGAGCAGTTCTTC. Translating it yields CTSPKQGGPFDEQFF.

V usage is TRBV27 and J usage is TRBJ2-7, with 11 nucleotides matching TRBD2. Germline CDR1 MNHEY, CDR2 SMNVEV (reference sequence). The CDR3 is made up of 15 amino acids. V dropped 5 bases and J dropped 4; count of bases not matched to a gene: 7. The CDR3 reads CASSPLAGGSYEQYF. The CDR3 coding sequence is TGTGCCAGCAGTCCCCTAGCGGGGGGAAGTTACGAGCAGTACTTC.

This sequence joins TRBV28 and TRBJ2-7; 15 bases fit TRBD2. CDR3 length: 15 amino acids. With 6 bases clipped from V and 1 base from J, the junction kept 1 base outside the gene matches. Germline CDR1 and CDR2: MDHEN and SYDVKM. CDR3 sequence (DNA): TGTGCCAGCAGGGGACTAGCGGGAGGATCCTACGAGCAGTACTTC. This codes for CASRGLAGGSYEQYF.

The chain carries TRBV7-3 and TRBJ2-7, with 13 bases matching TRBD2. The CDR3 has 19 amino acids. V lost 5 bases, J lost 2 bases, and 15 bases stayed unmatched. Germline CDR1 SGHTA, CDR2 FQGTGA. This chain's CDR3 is CASSPKARTSGGPAYEQYF. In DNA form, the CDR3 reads TGTGCCAGCAGCCCTAAAGCCCGGACTAGCGGGGGTCCCGCCTACGAGCAGTACTTC.

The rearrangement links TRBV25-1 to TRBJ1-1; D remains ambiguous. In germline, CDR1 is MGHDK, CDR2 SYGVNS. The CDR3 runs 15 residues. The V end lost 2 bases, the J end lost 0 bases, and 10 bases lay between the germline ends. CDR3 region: CASSELQSMNTEAFF. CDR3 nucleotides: TGTGCCAGCAGTGAACTACAGAGCATGAACACTGAAGCTTTCTTT.

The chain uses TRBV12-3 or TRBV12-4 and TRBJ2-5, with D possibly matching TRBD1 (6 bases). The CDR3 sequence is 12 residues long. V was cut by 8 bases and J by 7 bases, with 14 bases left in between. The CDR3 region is CASSGLRGTQYF. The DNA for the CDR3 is TGTGCCAGCTCGGGGCTCAGGGGGACCCAGTACTTC.